One and the same sample provided the 2 T cell receptor beta chains below, sequenced in a study of response to subunit inactivated influenza vaccine. In TCRdb, the RT-PCR reads were re-called with MiXCR into one record per CDR3 protein. The sample has around 580,000 distinct CDR3 sequences, 14% seen once; the top ten hold 8.5% to 14%. The specimen was PBMCs from blood, collected approximately 12 days after vaccination. The receptors were sampled from a man aged 45-60 years who received an inactivated influenza vaccine.

This sequence joins TRBV28 and TRBJ1-5; maybe TRBD1 (6 bases). V dropped 7 bases and J dropped 5 bases, with 12 bases sitting between them. Germline CDR1 reads MDHEN; CDR2 reads SYDVKM. CDR3 length: 13 residues. The CDR3 spells CASIPGVHQPQHF. In DNA, the CDR3 is TGTGCCAGCATCCCAGGGGTTCATCAGCCCCAGCATTTT. The full variable domain, completed using reference TRBV28 and TRBJ1-5, is DVKVTQSSRYLVKRTGEKVFLECVQDMDHENMFWYRQDPGLGLRLIYFSYDVKMKEKGDIPEGYSVSREKKERFSLILESASTNQTSMYLCASIPGVHQPQHFGDGTRLSIL.

A few counts support this clonotype. The V call is TRBV6-1, the J call TRBJ2-1, with 10 nucleotides matching TRBD1. CDR1 and CDR2 (germline): MNHNS, SASEGT. This CDR3 contains 14 residues. The V segment lost 6 bases and the J segment 4 bases; nucleotides outside the gene matches: 3. The CDR3 spells CASRAGQGYNEQFF. As DNA, the CDR3 is TGTGCCAGCAGGGCGGGACAGGGGTACAATGAGCAGTTCTTC.